The clone carrying this T cell receptor (beta chain) showed up many times. Its antigen is currently unknown. CDR3 size: 11 residues. V dropped 4 bases and J dropped 2 bases, with 3 bases sitting between them. The data belong to a study of early T cells in non-severe SARS-CoV-2 infection. Study as a whole: Chains from this unsorted whole-blood bulk RNA could not be paired.

Unique molecular identifiers (one per individual cDNA molecule) were attached. TCRdb reprocessed the 5' RACE reads via MiXCR and lists one record per CDR3 protein. The top ten clones hold about an eighth of a sample with some 67,000 distinct CDR3 sequences, about 13% of them seen once. Notes on the study in general: Using VDJdb, the matching emphasized anti-spike CD8 responses while missing private and CD4 specificities.

This TCR derives from an adult who was a healthcare worker with PCR-confirmed SARS-CoV-2 infection or an uninfected control (not recorded which). The chain recombines TRBV23-1 with TRBJ2-7; D gene ambiguous. TRBV23-1 is an ORF; its function is uncertain. Sequencing used whole blood. The CDR3 sequence: CASSPPYEQYF. The CDR3 DNA reads as TGCGCCAGCAGTCCGCCCTACGAGCAGTACTTC.